This record looks at one TCR beta chain sequence and its context. Germline lookup yields CDR1 ENHRY and CDR2 SYGVKD. The CDR3 has 13 residues. V gave up 3 bases and J gave up 8 bases, with 11 bases separating them. The data originate from a study of T cell responses to AZD1222 COVID-19 vaccine. Libraries were prepared by immunoSEQ multiplex PCR; TCRdb keeps only in-frame clonotypes and omits some of them. The top ten clones hold approximately 17% of a sample with over 100,000 clones, 70% to 90% of them seen once. The rearrangement uses TRBV10-3 and TRBJ1-5; a weak D match, TRBD1 (5 bases). The receptor was derived from an adult in good health. The sample was peripheral blood, taken on day 0 of AZD1222 vaccination. The chain's CDR3 is CAISDGGGKPQHF. The CDR3 DNA reads TGTGCCATCAGTGATGGGGGAGGGAAGCCCCAGCATTTT.